Listed below are T cell receptor beta chains from one sample, sequenced in a study of Ad26.COV2.S vaccination and SARS-CoV-2 variants. Only in-frame clones appear in the TCRdb table, and some are missing; sequencing was by immunoSEQ multiplex PCR. The sample has approximately 360,000 clones; 83% are singletons. Sequenced here: peripheral blood, sampled in a trial of Ad26.COV2.S vaccine versus placebo. All receptors derive from a person aged 18-65 years who received the Ad26.COV2.S COVID-19 vaccine or a placebo. Each CDR3 is given with its conserved first and last residue. Each record gives: clone size, V gene, D gene, J gene, CDR3 DNA, CDR3 protein. The D gene is left open where the match is weak. Expanded clones are given a class, and other clones once, few, many or no size at all.

clone_size: -
v_call: TRBV11-3
d_call: TRBD2
j_call: TRBJ2-3
cdr3_nt: TGTGCCAGCAGCTTGCCAGCGGGAGATTTTTTGGATACGCAGTATTTT
cdr3_aa: CASSLPAGDFLDTQYF

clone_size: -
v_call: TRBV3-1/TRBV3-2
d_call: -
j_call: TRBJ1-5
cdr3_nt: TGTGCCAGCAGCCAAGATCTGGGGTTACAGCCCCAGCATTTT
cdr3_aa: CASSQDLGLQPQHF

clone_size: -
v_call: TRBV5-6
d_call: -
j_call: TRBJ1-2
cdr3_nt: TGTGCCAGCAGCTTGTATCGATATGGCTACACCTTC
cdr3_aa: CASSLYRYGYTF

clone_size: -
v_call: TRBV6-5
d_call: TRBD1
j_call: TRBJ1-2
cdr3_nt: TGTGCCAGCAGCCCCACCGGGACAGGTTCATTCTACACCTTC
cdr3_aa: CASSPTGTGSFYTF

clone_size: once
v_call: TRBV9
d_call: -
j_call: TRBJ2-7
cdr3_nt: TGTGCCAGCAGCGCGTGGGGACGGGAGGAGCAGTACTTC
cdr3_aa: CASSAWGREEQYF

clone_size: once
v_call: TRBV7-6
d_call: TRBD1
j_call: TRBJ2-7
cdr3_nt: TGTGCCAGCAGCTTAGTTGGGGGGACAGGGGGCGGCTTAGCCTACGAGCAGTACTTC
cdr3_aa: CASSLVGGTGGGLAYEQYF

clone_size: -
v_call: TRBV9
d_call: -
j_call: TRBJ1-6
cdr3_nt: TGTGCCAGCAGCCCAGAGGCGGACGCGAGCTCCTATAATTCACCCCTCCACTTT
cdr3_aa: CASSPEADASSYNSPLHF

clone_size: once
v_call: TRBV3-1/TRBV3-2
d_call: -
j_call: TRBJ2-1
cdr3_nt: TGTGCCAGCAGCCAAGAGGGCTACCTATCCTACAATGAGCAGTTCTTC
cdr3_aa: CASSQEGYLSYNEQFF

clone_size: -
v_call: TRBV29-1
d_call: -
j_call: TRBJ2-3
cdr3_nt: TGCAGCGTCACATACGGCGGCGTTGGGACAGATACGCAGTATTTT
cdr3_aa: CSVTYGGVGTDTQYF

clone_size: -
v_call: TRBV5-1
d_call: -
j_call: TRBJ2-5
cdr3_nt: TGCGCCAGCAGCTGGGCAGTTGGGGGAGAGACCCAGTACTTC
cdr3_aa: CASSWAVGGETQYF

clone_size: -
v_call: TRBV6-5
d_call: TRBD1
j_call: TRBJ1-2
cdr3_nt: TGTGCCGGCTCCCCAACAGGGGGGCCTTATGGCTACACCTTC
cdr3_aa: CAGSPTGGPYGYTF

clone_size: -
v_call: TRBV30
d_call: -
j_call: TRBJ2-6
cdr3_nt: TGTGCCGGCACCCCCCAAAACTCTGGGGCCAACGTCCTGACTTTC
cdr3_aa: CAGTPQNSGANVLTF

clone_size: -
v_call: TRBV7-8
d_call: TRBD2
j_call: TRBJ2-3
cdr3_nt: TGTGCCAGCTCTAGCGGGGGGAGCACAGATACGCAGTATTTT
cdr3_aa: CASSSGGSTDTQYF

clone_size: -
v_call: TRBV7-6
d_call: TRBD2
j_call: TRBJ2-1
cdr3_nt: TGTGCCAGCAGCCCTCGGACTAGCGGGGGGACGGATGAGCAGTTCTTC
cdr3_aa: CASSPRTSGGTDEQFF

clone_size: many
v_call: TRBV24-1
d_call: TRBD2
j_call: TRBJ2-2
cdr3_nt: TGTGCCACCAGTGACCATCGGGGGGGGTGGACCGGGGAGCTGTTTTTT
cdr3_aa: CATSDHRGGWTGELFF

clone_size: -
v_call: TRBV6-5
d_call: -
j_call: TRBJ1-6
cdr3_nt: TGTGCCACCTCGGAGGGCGCTAATTCACCCCTCCACTTT
cdr3_aa: CATSEGANSPLHF

clone_size: -
v_call: TRBV18
d_call: TRBD1
j_call: TRBJ1-1
cdr3_nt: TGTGCCAGCTCACCACGGACAGGGGGGAACACTGAAGCTTTCTTT
cdr3_aa: CASSPRTGGNTEAFF

clone_size: -
v_call: TRBV4-1
d_call: -
j_call: TRBJ2-1
cdr3_nt: TGCGCCAGCAGCCTAACGAATCGTGGGGAATGGGATGAGCAGTTCTTC
cdr3_aa: CASSLTNRGEWDEQFF

clone_size: -
v_call: TRBV5-5
d_call: -
j_call: TRBJ1-3
cdr3_nt: TGTGCCAGCAGCCCACAGTTGACTGGAAACACCATATATTTT
cdr3_aa: CASSPQLTGNTIYF

clone_size: -
v_call: TRBV28
d_call: -
j_call: TRBJ1-3
cdr3_nt: TGTGCCAGCAGGGGGGGTTTTGGAAACACCATATATTTT
cdr3_aa: CASRGGFGNTIYF

clone_size: few
v_call: TRBV2
d_call: -
j_call: TRBJ1-5
cdr3_nt: TGTGCCAGCAGGGCAGGGGTAAGCAATCAGCCCCAGCATTTT
cdr3_aa: CASRAGVSNQPQHF

clone_size: -
v_call: TRBV14
d_call: -
j_call: TRBJ2-2
cdr3_nt: TGTGCCAGCAGCCAAGATGCCCATGGAGCGGGCTACACCGGGGAGCTGTTTTTT
cdr3_aa: CASSQDAHGAGYTGELFF